This T cell receptor beta chain was retrieved from a study of shared clonotypes between healthy human individuals (dated by TCRdb to the early 2020s). Concerning the study at large: The cohort comprised a couple of women and a few men aged 18 to 49 years. Per donor, three plates each were used for CD4 naive and CD4 memory, two for CD8 naive, and one for CD8 memory. To estimate repertoire size and how much clonotype sharing occurs between individuals, the study deeply sequenced the blood TCR repertoires of five healthy adults. To increase sequencing depth and limit assay-specific biases, TCR repertoire library preparation and sequencing were carried out by different laboratories using diverse techniques. Leukapheresis yielded between about 0.8 and 8.9 billion PBMCs per donor.

Using the deep immunoSEQ assay, TCR CDR3 regions were amplified from genomic DNA by multiplex PCR. For each cell subset, the extracted genomic DNA was distributed evenly across all wells of several immunoSEQ 96-well plates, and each plate served as one replicate. For sorted subsets, approximately 210 ng genomic DNA, equal to tens of thousands of T cell genomes, was loaded into each replicate PCR. Purified libraries were measured with a Qubit 3.0 fluorometer, size-checked on a Bioanalyzer 2100, and measured again with the KAPA Library Quantification kit. Each immunoSEQ 96-well plate was sequenced on its own single-read 150-cycle Illumina NextSeq 550 flow cell. On the study's bioinformatics: Because the immunoSEQ output included only junctional sequences and no quality scores, the filtering could not be the same as the filtering used for full-length reads. Sequences were annotated with PyIR, a Python wrapper for IgBLAST v1.9, and V/J genes and CDR3 were assigned using IMGT germline references. Any read was removed if the V/J assignment was weak (E-value above 1e-6), the CDR3 was missing, or the read contained stop codons, out-of-frame junctions, or ambiguous translated residues. V3J clonotypes were defined as sequences sharing the same inferred V gene, J gene, and CDR3 amino acid sequence. Percentage overlap between repertoires was computed as shared unique clonotypes divided by the size of the smaller repertoire. RTK rarefaction, the Chao1 estimator, and Recon v2.1 estimates of unobserved clonotypes were used to assess repertoire richness. For all TCRbeta clonotypes obtained by the gDNA method from several donors, generation probabilities were computed with OLGA. TCRdb's version of the immuneACCESS table is confined to in-frame rearrangements and falls short of the full clone set. An unresolved V gene accounts for under half of the shortfall where checked; the remainder is of unknown origin. The V and J calls and clone size are taken from that table; D and trimming were inferred from the DNA. Counted in this sample were over a million clones; about 76% of them appeared once. The ten top clones hold approximately 1.5% of the sample.

What the authors observed across the whole study: Sharing across several donors was observed for approximately 5% of naive CD4, 3% to 4% of naive CD8, around 2.5% of memory CD4, and roughly 0.43% of memory CD8 clonotypes. Based on pairwise subsampling, the degree of clonotype sharing among donors was expected to be affected by sequencing depth. Clonotypes shared by all four sorted-subset donors showed higher generation probabilities than non-shared clonotypes. Sampling was restricted to blood, and TCR repertoires in tissue are likely to differ from TCR repertoires in blood. Naive subsets generally had larger estimated clonotype richness than memory subsets. Because the study included a small number of donors, the genetic and exposure-history diversity represented was limited. Rarefaction of sorted-subset datasets indicated incomplete sequencing despite the large sequencing depth.

The CDR3 has 12 amino acids, counting the end cysteine and phenylalanine. The read is trimmed to its CDR3 DNA, 36 bases read in frame from base 1. The V and J ends are trimmed by 5 bases and 6 bases, leaving 9 bases between them. The CDR1 and CDR2 encoded by the germline V gene (reference sequence) are LNHDA and SQIVND. Turning to this clone: Its antigen has not been determined. Base qualities are not at hand, and no much larger clone is one base apart.

The donors were healthy, HIV-negative adults who had no recently reported acute infections or vaccinations. All donors were Caucasian adults living in Nashville, Tennessee, USA. CD4+ T cells were enriched by magnetic negative selection, after which naive cells were positively selected on CD45RA and the negative fraction was taken as the memory subset. Blood was obtained by leukapheresis, after which PBMCs were separated by Ficoll-Histopaque density gradient centrifugation and cryopreserved in liquid nitrogen vapor phase. Purity and quantity of every magnetically sorted T cell population were checked by analytical flow cytometry. From each sorted fraction, genomic DNA was isolated and quantified by UV absorbance on a Nanodrop 2000c.

This receptor chain uses TRBV19 and TRBJ2-3; the best D guess is TRBD2, with 5 bases matching. This receptor was taken from a man aged 18 to 30 in good health. What was sequenced was memory CD4+ T cells sorted from blood. The cell subset or site label for this specimen denotes: CD45RA-negative fraction. The CDR3 region: CASSFRGDTQYF. The DNA sequence is given as TGTGCCAGTAGTTTCCGGGGTGATACGCAGTATTTT.